The T cell receptor beta chain described here comes from a study of blood T cell repertoires in COVID-19 (dated by TCRdb to the early 2020s). Turning to the overall study: Collaborator samples came from the United States, Italy and Spain and covered acute and convalescent phases of COVID-19. The material from the prospective study consisted of cDNA or gDNA derived from T cells, B-cell-depleted T cells, or PBMCs. Subjects who had been exposed to COVID-19, were actively infected with it, or had recovered from it provided the deeply sampled blood TCRbeta repertoires that made up the dataset. A freely available public database, intended as a resource for researchers studying the immune response to SARS-CoV-2, is where the repertoires were released. The samples were drawn from the first 160 participants of the ongoing ImmuneRACE study and from 1,254 subjects provided by 6 global collaborators. Sample metadata almost always included a de-identified subject ID, COVID-19 status, age in years and sex. HLA class I and class II types, where available, came from metadata supplied by the sample provider rather than from assay-based typing. The research as a whole found: The amount of clinical and demographic metadata varied by source and participant and was provided uncurated.

Each collaborating institution followed its own protocols to collect whole blood in K2EDTA tubes. For TCRbeta analysis, collaborator samples were shipped as frozen whole blood, as isolated PBMCs, or as DNA extracted from either sample type. Measured from the cysteine to the phenylalanine, the CDR3 is 14 residues long. The retained sequence is limited to the CDR3, 42 bases, with the frame set at the first base. V is pared back by 0 bases and J by 10 bases, with 13 bases lying between the germline termini. CDR1 SNHLY and CDR2 FYNNEI were looked up in the germline V gene. The immunoSEQ Assay, a bias-controlled multiplex PCR, was used to amplify TCRbeta CDR3 regions from genomic DNA. Concerning the study's data processing: The number of nucleated cells in each sample was estimated by amplification of reference gene primers within the assay. To quantify the absolute abundance of each unique TCRbeta CDR3 rearrangement, sequence reads were collapsed and filtered. For each sample, productive Simpson clonality was calculated as the square root of Simpson's diversity index across productive rearrangements. The clones in this table, taken by TCRdb from immuneACCESS, are in-frame only. Not every clone is retained; where verified, under half of the shortfall comes from an unresolved V gene, and the cause of the rest is unknown. Clone size and the V and J calls come from that table; the DNA yielded D and trimming. This sample lists approximately 200,000 clones; 60% to 80% were detected once. The top ten constitute around a sixth of the sample.

On this clone itself: No cognate antigen has been identified for it. Nothing much larger sits one base from this clone, and base qualities are not available.

The sequence was collected from a man aged 60 to 69 with active or convalescent COVID-19. The sequenced material came from peripheral blood. The sequence joins TRBV2 to TRBJ2-1; the best D guess is TRBD2, with 6 bases matching. The DNA is as follows: TGTGCCAGCAGTGAAGCCCACGGGGGAGCCGAGCAGTTCTTC. This translates into CASSEAHGGAEQFF.